This T cell receptor (beta chain) emerged from a study of vaccination effects on CD4 cells after COVID-19. Using immunoSEQ multiplex PCR, the repertoire was profiled, and TCRdb retains in-frame clones only, with some absent. The sample yields roughly 51,000 clones, around 70% seen once. The CDR3 has 16 residues. CDR1 SGDLS and CDR2 YYNGEE come from the germline V gene. V was pared by 1 base and J by 10 bases, with 8 bases of the junction left unmatched. The authors isolated CD4+ T cells after 9 to 10 days of culture. It was between March and December 2020 that the person had a SARS-CoV-2 infection confirmed by PCR. Either the mRNA-1273 or the BNT162b2 vaccine was given to participants as two doses. For this clone: Its antigen is undetermined.

Sequenced material: CD4+ T cells from PBMCs cultured without peptide, taken after COVID-19 vaccination. This clonotype was sampled from a human donor who had a prior SARS-CoV-2 infection. V is TRBV9 and J is TRBJ2-2, with TRBD2 identical over 12 bases. CDR3: CASSVLPSGGDVELFF. Written as DNA, the CDR3 is TGTGCCAGCAGCGTATTACCTAGCGGGGGGGATGTGGAGCTGTTTTTT.